Shown below are 21 T cell receptor beta chains from a single sample sequenced in a study of glioma-infiltrating T cells after dendritic cell vaccination (dated by TCRdb to the mid-2010s). Reading the label with the study, this specimen's time point is: after dendritic cell vaccination, including at tumor progression/relapse. The method was the immunoSEQ multiplex PCR assay. TCRdb took this table from immuneACCESS and kept in-frame rearrangements with V and J called. Such tables lack part of the clones; where checked against another copy, unresolved V genes explain under half of the gap, and the rest is unexplained. Counted in this sample were tens of thousands of clones; more than 70% of them appeared once. The ten largest make up approximately 8.9% of the sample. The specimen comprised blood, sampled after dendritic cell vaccination. These TCRs come from a human donor with glioblastoma.

The chain employs TRBV19 and TRBJ1-4; 9 nucleotides agree with TRBD1. The CDR3 is made up of 16 amino acids. Germline V gene data show CDR1 as LNHDA and CDR2 as SQIVND (reference sequence). Trimming cost V 4 bases and J 6 bases; bases outside gene matches: 9. CDR3 nucleotides: TGTGCCAGTAGTAGTCCCACAGGGGGCTATGATGAAAAACTGTTTTTT. It translates to CASSSPTGGYDEKLFF.

J is TRBJ2-7 and V is TRBV28, with 8 bases fitting TRBD2. CDR3 length: 13 residues. From germline, CDR1 is MDHEN and CDR2 SYDVKM. V lost 6 bases and J lost 4; bases outside the gene matches: 5. As DNA, the CDR3 is TGTGCCAGCAGCGGGACTAGTTCTTACGAGCAGTACTTC. The encoded protein is CASSGTSSYEQYF. Full variable domain (missing parts from reference TRBV28 and TRBJ2-7): DVKVTQSSRYLVKRTGEKVFLECVQDMDHENMFWYRQDPGLGLRLIYFSYDVKMKEKGDIPEGYSVSREKKERFSLILESASTNQTSMYLCASSGTSSYEQYFGPGTRLTVT.

This chain links TRBV2 with TRBJ2-5; TRBD1 agrees at 7 bases. The length of the CDR3 is 15 residues. CDR1 is SNHLY and CDR2 is FYNNEI in the germline V gene. V was pared by 4 bases and J by 4 bases, with 9 bases of the junction left unmatched. The CDR3 bases are TGTGCCAGCAGTGCAATGGGACAGAAGTCAGAGACCCAGTACTTC. Translation: CASSAMGQKSETQYF.

The chain has TRBV9 and TRBJ2-3; 10 bases line up with TRBD1. The CDR3 sequence is 17 residues long. Losses at the gene ends were 0 bases for V and 0 bases for J; bases not matched to a gene: 4. Germline CDR1 SGDLS, CDR2 YYNGEE. CDR3 bases: TGTGCCAGCAGCGTAGAGGGACAGGGGCTCAGCACAGATACGCAGTATTTT. Amino acid sequence: CASSVEGQGLSTDTQYF.

The chain is built from TRBV10-3 and TRBJ1-4; D gene unclear. The V gene lost 0 bases and the J gene lost 3 bases, with 8 bases spanning the gap. Germline V lookup: CDR1 ENHRY, CDR2 SYGVKD. The CDR3 runs 15 residues. CDR3 amino acids: CAISESSAANEKLFF. CDR3 coding DNA: TGTGCCATCAGTGAGTCTTCAGCGGCTAATGAAAAACTGTTTTTT.

Here the CDR3 reads CASSYRLAPYNEQFF. The CDR3 DNA reads TGTGCCAGCAGTTACCGACTAGCCCCCTACAATGAGCAGTTCTTC. V is TRBV6-5 and J is TRBJ2-1; 7 bases align to TRBD2. Trimming took 2 bases from V and 2 from J; bases not matched to a gene: 3. Looked up from germline, CDR1 is MNHEY and CDR2 is SVGAGI. The CDR3 is made up of 15 amino acids.

The chain combines TRBV30 with TRBJ2-7; TRBD1 aligns across 8 bases. CDR3 length equals 15 residues. J lost 2 bases, V lost 4 bases, and 10 bases had no gene match. The germline V gene has CDR1 GTSNPN and CDR2 SVGIG (reference sequence). The CDR3 region is CAWTRGQGRAYEQYF. CDR3 in DNA: TGTGCCTGGACCCGTGGACAGGGACGCGCCTACGAGCAGTACTTC.

The chain carries TRBV18 and TRBJ2-7, with 7 bases matching TRBD1. Germline assignment: CDR1 KGHSH and CDR2 LQKENI. This CDR3 has 15 residues. V lost 3 bases to trimming and J lost 3 bases; unmatched junction nucleotides: 8. This CDR3 reads CASSPSARGLYEQYF. The CDR3 DNA is TGTGCCAGCTCACCCTCGGCGAGGGGGCTCTACGAGCAGTACTTC. Using reference TRBV18 and TRBJ2-7 for the parts outside the CDR3, the full variable domain is NAGVMQNPRHLVRRRGQEARLRCSPMKGHSHVYWYRQLPEEGLKFMVYLQKENIIDESGMPKERFSAEFPKEGPSILRIQQVVRGDSAAYFCASSPSARGLYEQYFGPGTRLTVT.

This clone occurred once. This chain uses TRBV30 with TRBJ2-2; 10 positions match TRBD2. CDR3 length equals 16 residues. The germline V gene has CDR1 GTSNPN and CDR2 SVGIG (reference sequence). Trimming cost V 0 bases and J 0 bases; bases outside gene matches: 1. DNA of the CDR3: TGTGCCTGGAGTGTACTAGCGGGGACGAACACCGGGGAGCTGTTTTTT. It codes for CAWSVLAGTNTGELFF.

The chain has TRBV7-3 and TRBJ1-6; TRBD1 agrees at 7 bases. V shed 1 base and J 3 bases; nucleotides not matched to a gene: 0. This CDR3 is built from 15 residues. The germline CDR1 and CDR2 sequences are SGHTA and FQGTGA. CDR3 sequence: CASSLRQGYNSPLHF. In DNA form, the CDR3 reads TGTGCCAGCAGCTTAAGACAGGGCTATAATTCACCCCTCCACTTT.

V gene TRBV15 combines with J gene TRBJ1-4; D is unclear. V lost 1 base and J lost 7, with 13 bases in between. CDR1 and CDR2 (germline): LNHNV, YYDKDF (reference sequence). The CDR3 loop spans 15 amino acids. CDR3 bases: TGTGCCACCAGCAGAGCCCGGGGTACCGCTGAAAAACTGTTTTTT. Residues: CATSRARGTAEKLFF.

This chain links TRBV29-1 with TRBJ2-7; 13 bases align to TRBD2. Germline V gives CDR1 SQVTM, CDR2 ANQGSEA. Trimming removed 3 bases from V and 3 bases from J; junction bases left unmatched: 5. The CDR3 is 15 residues long. The CDR3 loop reads CSVDPGTSGDYEQYF. In DNA, the CDR3 is TGCAGCGTTGATCCAGGGACTAGCGGGGACTACGAGCAGTACTTC.

This clone was counted a single time. The V gene is TRBV25-1, the J gene TRBJ1-6; 7 positions agree with TRBD1. Trimming cost V 0 bases and J 7 bases; bases outside gene matches: 9. This CDR3 is 17 amino acids long. Germline V gene lookup returns CDR1 MGHDK and CDR2 SYGVNS. As DNA, the CDR3 is TGTGCCAGCAGTGAATACCGGTCAGGGGGAAGCAATTCACCCCTCCACTTT. Protein sequence: CASSEYRSGGSNSPLHF.

The rearrangement joins TRBV4-3 to TRBJ1-5; tentatively, D is TRBD1 (6 bases). Trimming pared 0 bases from V and 6 bases from J, leaving 12 bases between. The CDR3 has 15 amino acids. Per germline, CDR1 LGHNA and CDR2 YSLEER. DNA for the CDR3: TGCGCCAGCAGCCAAGATCGGGCAGGGGCTCAGCCCCAGCATTTT. Translating it yields CASSQDRAGAQPQHF.

The chain employs TRBV28 and TRBJ2-7; a possible D gene is TRBD1 (7 bases). This CDR3 has 15 residues. The germline V gene has CDR1 MDHEN and CDR2 SYDVKM. V lost 11 bases, J lost 4 bases, and 24 bases lay in between. CDR3 DNA sequence: TGTGCCGCCGAGGGTGGAGGGGGCGCCGTTTACGAGCAGTACTTC. Translated, it gives CAAEGGGGAVYEQYF.

The CDR3 DNA follows: TGCGCCAGCAGCCTATCCCGAGATCAGCCCCAGCATTTT. As protein: CASSLSRDQPQHF. The chain combines TRBV4-1 with TRBJ1-5; the D is unclear. Germline CDR1 reads MGHRA; CDR2 reads YSYEKL. V was cut by 4 bases and J by 5 bases, with 9 bases left in between. There are 13 residues in the CDR3.

This clone was seen repeatedly, ten times or more. The V and J genes are TRBV7-3 and TRBJ2-3; 8 bases map to TRBD2. Germline V gives CDR1 SGHTA, CDR2 FQGTGA. V shed 2 bases, J shed 8 bases, and the junction held 12 bases outside the gene matches. The CDR3 covers 16 residues. In DNA, the CDR3 is TGTGCCAGCAGCTTAGTCCCGGGGGGGCCCAGCGGTACGCAGTATTTT. This codes for CASSLVPGGPSGTQYF.

This clone was seen just once. The rearrangement links TRBV11-2 to TRBJ2-1; 8 nucleotides align to TRBD2. The CDR3 is 17 residues long. Germline-derived CDR1 and CDR2 are SGHAT and FQNNGV. The V gene end was trimmed by 5 bases and the J gene end by 8 bases; junction bases not matched to a gene: 17. The CDR3 DNA reads as TGTGCCAGCAGCCAACTTAGGATTAGCGGGGCGATCGATGAGCAGTTCTTC. Translating it yields CASSQLRISGAIDEQFF.

The chain employs TRBV4-3 and TRBJ1-1, with a tentative D call TRBD1 (5 bases). The V end lost 4 bases, the J end lost 8 bases, and 14 bases lay between the germline ends. Germline V gene lookup returns CDR1 LGHNA and CDR2 YSLEER. This CDR3 region has 13 residues. The CDR3 nucleotides read TGCGCCAGCAGCCTATTCCAGGGACTCGAAGCTTTCTTT. As protein: CASSLFQGLEAFF.

The CDR3 loop is CASSLRGTGTDTQYF. The CDR3 DNA reads TGTGCCAGCAGCTTAAGGGGGACAGGCACAGATACGCAGTATTTT. This chain joins TRBV11-2 and TRBJ2-3; 7 nucleotides match TRBD1. With V trimmed by 2 bases and J by 1 base, 3 bases remained unmatched. The germline gives CDR1 SGHAT, CDR2 FQNNGV. The CDR3 extends over 15 amino acids.

This chain joins TRBV25-1 and TRBJ1-2; possibly TRBD1 for D (6 bases). The CDR3 has 14 amino acids. Per germline, CDR1 MGHDK and CDR2 SYGVNS. V lost 7 bases and J 4 bases, leaving 16 bases between the germline ends. CDR3 sequence: CASTHNSGVYGYTF. The DNA for the CDR3 is TGTGCCAGCACCCACAATTCAGGGGTCTATGGCTACACCTTC.